The subject of this entry is one T cell receptor (beta chain). The antigen is undetermined. The use of a sample-barcoded 5' primer and a J-beta primer mix characterized a second PCR of about 7 to 12 cycles. Each CDR3 protein gets one entry after TCRdb re-called the 5' RACE reads with MiXCR. The data contain roughly 700,000 distinct CDR3 sequences, about 30% of them singletons. This CDR3 is 15 amino acids long. Deletions cut 8 bases from V and 0 bases from J, with 14 bases between. Germline CDR1 reads LGHDT; CDR2 reads YNNKEL (reference sequence). The data originate from a study of blood T cells in healthy people across ages. General study results and limits: Naive T cell percentage showed a strong correlation with TCR beta diversity.

This sequence was found in a woman aged 80 or over in good health. The specimen sequenced was blood. V is TRBV3-1 and J is TRBJ1-3, with a weak D call TRBD1 (5 bases). DNA of the CDR3: TGTGCCAGCGGGAAGAGGGGTAGCTCTGGAAACACCATATATTTT. It encodes CASGKRGSSGNTIYF.